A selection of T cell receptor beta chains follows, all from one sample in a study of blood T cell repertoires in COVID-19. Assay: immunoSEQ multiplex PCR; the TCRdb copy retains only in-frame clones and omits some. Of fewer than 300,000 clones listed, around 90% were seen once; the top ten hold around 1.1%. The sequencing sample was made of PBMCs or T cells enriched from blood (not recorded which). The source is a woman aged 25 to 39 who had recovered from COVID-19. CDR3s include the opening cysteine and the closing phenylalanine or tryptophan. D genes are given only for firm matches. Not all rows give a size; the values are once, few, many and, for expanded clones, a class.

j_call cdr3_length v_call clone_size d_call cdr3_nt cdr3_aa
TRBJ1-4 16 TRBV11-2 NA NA TGTGCCAGCAGCTTATCACAGTTCGTTACTAATGAAAAACTGTTTTTT CASSLSQFVTNEKLFF
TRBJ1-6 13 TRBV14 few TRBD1 TGTGCCAGCAGCCCTGGACAGGGTTCACCCCTCCACTTT CASSPGQGSPLHF
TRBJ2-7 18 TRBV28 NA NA TGTGCCAGCAGTTACCCTCTCGACAGTGACCTGCAGGGGTACGAGCAGTACTTC CASSYPLDSDLQGYEQYF
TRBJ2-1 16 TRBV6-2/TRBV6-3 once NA TGTGCCAGCAGTTACGCCCTAGCGCACCCCTACAATGAGCAGTTCTTC CASSYALAHPYNEQFF
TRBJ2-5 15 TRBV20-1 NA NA TGCAGTGCTAGTAACGGCGAGGAGAGGGGGGAGACCCAGTACTTC CSASNGEERGETQYF
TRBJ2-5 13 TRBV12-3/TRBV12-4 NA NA TGTGCCAGCCTACGTAACCCCCAAGAGACCCAGTACTTC CASLRNPQETQYF
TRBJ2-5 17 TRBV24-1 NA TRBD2 TGTGCCACCAGTGATTTCGTTGCGGGAGATGCCCAAGAGACCCAGTACTTC CATSDFVAGDAQETQYF
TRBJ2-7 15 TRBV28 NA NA TGTGCCAGCAGCTCGGGGGGCGGGAGTGGCTACGAGCAGTACTTC CASSSGGGSGYEQYF
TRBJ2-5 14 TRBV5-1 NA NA TGCGCCAGCAGCTCCGGACTCGAAGGGGAGACCCAGTACTTC CASSSGLEGETQYF
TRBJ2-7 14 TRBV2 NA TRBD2 TGTGCCAGCAGTGGGGCTAGCGGGCAGTACGAGCAGTACTTC CASSGASGQYEQYF
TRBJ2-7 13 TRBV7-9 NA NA TGTGCCAGCAGCTTGCTCTCCGGGGACGAGCAGTACTTC CASSLLSGDEQYF
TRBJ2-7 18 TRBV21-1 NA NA TGTGCCAGCAGCAAAGACAGAGCGGGAGGAATCCTCCTCTACGAGCAGTACTTC CASSKDRAGGILLYEQYF
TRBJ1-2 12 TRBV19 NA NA TGTGCCAGTAGTCGGCAGGGGTTTGGCTACACCTTC CASSRQGFGYTF
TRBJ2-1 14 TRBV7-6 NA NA TGTGCCAGCAGCTCATTCGGGACTCACAATGAGCAGTTCTTC CASSSFGTHNEQFF
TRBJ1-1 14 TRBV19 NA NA TGTGCCAGTAGACAGGCCCTTATGAACACTGAAGCTTTCTTT CASRQALMNTEAFF
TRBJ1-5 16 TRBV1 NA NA TGCACCAGCAGCCAAGTTGGACAGGCTAGCAATCAGCCCCAGCATTTT CTSSQVGQASNQPQHF
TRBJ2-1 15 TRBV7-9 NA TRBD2 TGTGCCAGCAGCTTAACTAGCGGGAACTACAATGAGCAGTTCTTC CASSLTSGNYNEQFF
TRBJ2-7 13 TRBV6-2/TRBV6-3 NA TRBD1 TGTGCCAGCAGCCGGGACAGACTCTACGAGCAGTACTTC CASSRDRLYEQYF
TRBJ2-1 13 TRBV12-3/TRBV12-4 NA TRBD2 TGTGCCAGCAGTTACGGGACTAGCGGGATGCAGTTCTTC CASSYGTSGMQFF
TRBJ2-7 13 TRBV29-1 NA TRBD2 TGCAGCGTTGAGGCCAGCGGGAGTTACGAGCAGTACTTC CSVEASGSYEQYF
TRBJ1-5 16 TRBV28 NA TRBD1 TGTGCCAGCAGTCCTTGGGGACAGGGAAACTATCAGCCCCAGCATTTT CASSPWGQGNYQPQHF
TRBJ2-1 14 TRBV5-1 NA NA TGCGCCAGCAGCTCAACCGGGACACACAATGAGCAGTTCTTC CASSSTGTHNEQFF
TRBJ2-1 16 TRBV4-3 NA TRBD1 TGCGCCAGCAGCCAAGAACAGGACAGGGGAGTCAATGAGCAGTTCTTC CASSQEQDRGVNEQFF
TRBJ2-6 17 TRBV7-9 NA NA TGTGCCAGCAGCTTAGTGGGAGATCTGAGTGGGGCCAACGTCCTGACTTTC CASSLVGDLSGANVLTF
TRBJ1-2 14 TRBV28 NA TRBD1 TGTGCCAGCAGTCCCGACTACAGGGGCTATGGCTACACCTTC CASSPDYRGYGYTF
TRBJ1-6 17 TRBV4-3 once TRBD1 TGCGCCAGCAGCCAAGTGACTGACAGGGGACGTAATTCACCCCTCCACTTT CASSQVTDRGRNSPLHF
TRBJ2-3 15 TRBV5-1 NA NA TGCGCCAGCAGCTTCGACCGGACAAGCACAGATACGCAGTATTTT CASSFDRTSTDTQYF
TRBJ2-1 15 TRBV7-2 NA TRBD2 TGTGCCAGCAGCCCAACTAGCGGACCTAACAATGAGCAGTTCTTC CASSPTSGPNNEQFF
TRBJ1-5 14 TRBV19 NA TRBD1 TGTGCCAGTACCGGCACAGGGGGTCATCAGCCCCAGCATTTT CASTGTGGHQPQHF
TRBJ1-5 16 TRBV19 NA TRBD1 TGTGCCAGTAGTACATGGACAGGGGGCAGCAATCAGCCCCAGCATTTT CASSTWTGGSNQPQHF
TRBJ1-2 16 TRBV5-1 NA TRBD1 TGCGCCAGCAGCCCAGGACAGGGGAAAGCTAACTATGGCTACACCTTC CASSPGQGKANYGYTF
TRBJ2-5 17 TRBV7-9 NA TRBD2 TGTGCCGGCGGGGGGGCGCCGGGACTAGCGGTCCAAGAGACCCAGTACTTC CAGGGAPGLAVQETQYF
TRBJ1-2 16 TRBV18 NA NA TGTGCCAGCTCGGCGACGACGCTTCAGGGGAAGGATGGCTACACCTTC CASSATTLQGKDGYTF
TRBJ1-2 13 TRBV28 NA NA TGTGCCAGCAGTTTATTTGAGGTTTATGGCTACACCTTC CASSLFEVYGYTF
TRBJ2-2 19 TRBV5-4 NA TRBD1 TGTGCCAGCAGCCGCGGGACAGGGAAGATGTGGTCGGGCACCGGGGAGCTGTTTTTT CASSRGTGKMWSGTGELFF
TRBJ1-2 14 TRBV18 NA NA TGTGCCAGCTCACACGGCGGAACTAACTATGGCTACACCTTC CASSHGGTNYGYTF
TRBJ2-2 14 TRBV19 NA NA TGTGCCAGTAGTATAGTAGGAGGGACCGGGGAGCTGTTTTTT CASSIVGGTGELFF
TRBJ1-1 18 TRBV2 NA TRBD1 TGTGCCAGCAGCCCCGGGACAGGGATCCCCATGGGACACACTGAAGCTTTCTTT CASSPGTGIPMGHTEAFF
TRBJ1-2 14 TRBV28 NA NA TGTGCCAGCAACCAACAGGGATCCTCCTATGGCTACACCTTC CASNQQGSSYGYTF
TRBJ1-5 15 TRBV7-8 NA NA TGTGCCAGCAGCTTAGATGGCCAAGCAGGTCAGCCCCAGCATTTT CASSLDGQAGQPQHF